What follows are 5 T cell receptor beta chains derived from one specimen sequenced in a study of shared clonotypes between healthy human individuals. Measured with immunoSEQ multiplex PCR; TCRdb has only the in-frame clones, and not every one. The sample includes about 2 million clones, about 95% of them seen just once. Naive CD8 cells were CD45RO-negative, positively selected for CCR7, excluding terminally differentiated effector memory CD45RA+ cells. The sequenced material came from naive CD8+ T cells sorted from blood. The receptors derive from a man younger than 30 in good health.

This chain joins TRBV4-1 and TRBJ2-7; D call uncertain. This CDR3 has 15 amino acids. CDR1 is MGHRA and CDR2 is YSYEKL in the germline V gene. The V end was cut by 1 base, the J end by 5 bases, with 15 bases between. The chain's CDR3 is CASSQVGARDHEQYF. Here the CDR3 DNA reads TGCGCCAGCAGCCAAGTCGGAGCAAGGGATCACGAGCAGTACTTC.

CDR3 residues: CASSEAAGVTEAFF. In nucleotides, the CDR3 is TGTGCCAGCAGTGAGGCGGCAGGGGTCACTGAAGCTTTCTTT. The chain joins TRBV6-1 to TRBJ1-1, with a tentative D call TRBD1 (6 bases). CDR3 length: 14 residues. Deletions cut 3 bases from V and 4 bases from J, with 12 bases between. Germline CDR1 reads MNHNS; CDR2 reads SASEGT.

J is TRBJ2-7 and V is TRBV2, with a tentative D call TRBD1 (6 bases). The germline gives CDR1 SNHLY, CDR2 FYNNEI. The germline V and J ends were trimmed by 2 bases and 0 bases, with 17 bases remaining between them. The CDR3 loop spans 17 amino acids. As DNA, the CDR3 is TGTGCCAGCAGTGAACCCAACGACAGGACGAGCTCCTACGAGCAGTACTTC. Translating it yields CASSEPNDRTSSYEQYF.

This chain joins TRBV5-1 and TRBJ2-7; D call uncertain. Germline V lookup: CDR1 SGHRS, CDR2 YFSETQ. The V end lost 0 bases, the J end lost 5 bases, and 9 bases lay between the germline ends. The CDR3 runs to 13 residues. The CDR3 DNA reads as TGCGCCAGCAGCTTGGCCACCGGTAACGAGCAGTACTTC. Amino acid sequence: CASSLATGNEQYF.

V and J are TRBV9 and TRBJ1-6, with D possibly matching TRBD1 (6 bases). The CDR3 loop spans 16 amino acids. CDR1 is SGDLS, CDR2 YYNGEE, per germline. Trimming shortened V by 0 bases and J by 12 bases, and 19 bases separated the two germline ends. DNA for the CDR3: TGTGCCAGCAGCGTAGAGGGACATACCCTTTCGGGACCCCTCCACTTT. It encodes CASSVEGHTLSGPLHF.